This T cell receptor (beta chain) was captured by sequencing in a study of blood T cell repertoires in COVID-19. Study-level background: Some COVID-19 samples were acute and others convalescent; all came from the United States, Italy and Spain. The analysed material was cDNA or gDNA that came from T cells, B-cell-depleted T cells, or PBMCs.

Methods used by the authors: Estimation of nucleated cell counts was performed using reference gene primer amplification. The repertoire was sequenced with immunoSEQ multiplex PCR; TCRdb's copy has only in-frame clones and lacks some. The V and J calls and the clone size are those of that table, but D and trimming were determined from the DNA. Here the sample spans over 300,000 clones, about 90% being singletons. The TCR comes from a man younger than 30 with active or convalescent COVID-19. The sequencing sample was made of peripheral blood.

The CDR3 loop is CASSLIAGTNQPQHF. The CDR3 DNA is TGTGCCAGCAGCTTAATTGCGGGGACCAATCAGCCCCAGCATTTT. This rearrangement joins TRBV7-3 to TRBJ1-5; D perhaps matches TRBD1 (5 bases). V was clipped by 1 base and J by 3 bases, with 10 bases between them. CDR3 length: 15 amino acids. Germline loops: CDR1 SGHTA, CDR2 FQGTGA.